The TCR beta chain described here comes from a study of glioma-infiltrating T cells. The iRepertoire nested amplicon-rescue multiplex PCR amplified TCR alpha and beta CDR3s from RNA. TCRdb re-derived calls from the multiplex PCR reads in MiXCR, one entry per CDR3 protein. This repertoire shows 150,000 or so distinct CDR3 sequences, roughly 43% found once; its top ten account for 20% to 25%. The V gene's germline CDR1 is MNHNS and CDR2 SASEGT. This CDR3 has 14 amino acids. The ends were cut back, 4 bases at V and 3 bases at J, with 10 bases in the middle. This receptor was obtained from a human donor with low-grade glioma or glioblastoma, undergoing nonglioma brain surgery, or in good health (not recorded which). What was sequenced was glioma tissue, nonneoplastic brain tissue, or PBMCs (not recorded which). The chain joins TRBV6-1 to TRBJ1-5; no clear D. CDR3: CASSVRHNNQPQHF. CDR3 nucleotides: TGTGCCAGCAGTGTTCGCCACAACAATCAGCCCCAGCATTTT.